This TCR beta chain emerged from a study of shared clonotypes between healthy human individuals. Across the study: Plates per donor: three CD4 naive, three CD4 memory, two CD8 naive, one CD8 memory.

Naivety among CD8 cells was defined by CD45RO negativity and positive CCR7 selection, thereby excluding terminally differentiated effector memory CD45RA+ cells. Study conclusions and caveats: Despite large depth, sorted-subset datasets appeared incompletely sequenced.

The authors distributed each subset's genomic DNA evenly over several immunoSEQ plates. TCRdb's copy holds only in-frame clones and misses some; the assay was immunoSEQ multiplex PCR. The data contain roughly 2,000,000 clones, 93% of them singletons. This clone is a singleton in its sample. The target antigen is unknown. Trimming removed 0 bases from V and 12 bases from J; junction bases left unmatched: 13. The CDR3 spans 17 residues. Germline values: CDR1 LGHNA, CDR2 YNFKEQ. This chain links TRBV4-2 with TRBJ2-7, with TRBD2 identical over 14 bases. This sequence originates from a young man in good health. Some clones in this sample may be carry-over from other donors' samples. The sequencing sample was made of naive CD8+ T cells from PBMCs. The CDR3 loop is CASSQDTLGLAGGFLYF. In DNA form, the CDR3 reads TGTGCCAGCAGCCAAGATACCCTAGGACTAGCGGGAGGATTTTTGTACTTC.